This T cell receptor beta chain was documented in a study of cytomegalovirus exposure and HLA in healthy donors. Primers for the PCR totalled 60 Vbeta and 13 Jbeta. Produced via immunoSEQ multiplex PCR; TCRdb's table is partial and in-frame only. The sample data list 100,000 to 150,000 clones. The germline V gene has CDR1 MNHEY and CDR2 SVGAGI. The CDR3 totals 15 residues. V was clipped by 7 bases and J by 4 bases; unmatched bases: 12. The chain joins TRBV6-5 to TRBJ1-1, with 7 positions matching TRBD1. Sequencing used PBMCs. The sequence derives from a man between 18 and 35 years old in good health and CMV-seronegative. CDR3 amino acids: CASTLKGGSGTEAFF. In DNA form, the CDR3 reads TGTGCCAGCACCCTAAAAGGGGGCTCAGGCACTGAAGCTTTCTTT.